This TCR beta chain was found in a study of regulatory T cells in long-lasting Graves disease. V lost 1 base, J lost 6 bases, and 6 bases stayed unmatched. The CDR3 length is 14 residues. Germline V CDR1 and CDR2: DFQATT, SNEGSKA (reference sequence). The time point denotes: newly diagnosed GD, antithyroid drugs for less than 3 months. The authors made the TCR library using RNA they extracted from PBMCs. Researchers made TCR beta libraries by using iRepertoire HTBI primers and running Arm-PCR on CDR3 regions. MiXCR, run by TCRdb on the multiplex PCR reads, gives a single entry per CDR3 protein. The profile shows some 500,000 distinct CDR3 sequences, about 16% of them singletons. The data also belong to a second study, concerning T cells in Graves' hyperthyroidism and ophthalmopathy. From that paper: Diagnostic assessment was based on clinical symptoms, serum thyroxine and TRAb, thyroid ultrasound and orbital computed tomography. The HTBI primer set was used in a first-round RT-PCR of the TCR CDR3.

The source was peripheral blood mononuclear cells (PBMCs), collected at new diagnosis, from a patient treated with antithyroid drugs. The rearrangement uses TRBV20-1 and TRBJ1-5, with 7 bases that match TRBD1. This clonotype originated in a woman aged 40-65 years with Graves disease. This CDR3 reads CSARAPTGSQPQHF. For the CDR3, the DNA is TGCAGTGCTAGAGCCCCGACAGGGAGTCAGCCCCAGCATTTT.